These 25 T cell receptor beta chains were all obtained from the same sample, sequenced in a study of blood T cell repertoires in COVID-19. Data came from immunoSEQ multiplex PCR; TCRdb stores just in-frame clones and leaves some out. Among about 160,000 clones, under 90% were seen once, and the ten largest hold approximately 18%. Sequencing used PBMCs or T cells enriched from blood (not recorded which). The receptors derive from a man aged 55 to 70 who had recovered from COVID-19.

The V and J genes are TRBV16 and TRBJ1-1; D remains unclear. CDR1 and CDR2 from the germline V gene are KGHSY and FQNENV. CDR3 length: 13 residues. Trimming took off 4 bases at V and 6 bases at J, with 12 bases between the two ends. The CDR3 nucleotides read TGTGCCAGCAGCCTATTCATGAGTGCTGAAGCTTTCTTT. It encodes CASSLFMSAEAFF.

This chain joins TRBV14 and TRBJ2-1, with a possible D match to TRBD2 (5 bases). CDR3 length: 16 amino acids. Trimming took off 5 bases at V and 5 bases at J, with 19 bases between the two ends. Germline lookup yields CDR1 SGHDN and CDR2 FVKESK. CDR3 region: CASSAGGYRGDNEQFF. For the CDR3, the DNA is TGTGCCAGCAGCGCTGGCGGATACCGGGGAGACAATGAGCAGTTCTTC.

Of note for this clone: Other nucleotide sequences in the sample specify the same CDR3. The chain combines TRBV12-3 or TRBV12-4 with TRBJ1-1; TRBD1 matches at 8 bases. V lost 6 bases and J lost 4; bases outside the gene matches: 4. The CDR3 contains 13 residues. This chain's CDR3 is CASSRQGSTEAFF. The DNA for the CDR3 is TGTGCCAGCAGCAGACAGGGGAGCACTGAAGCTTTCTTT.

The chain recombines TRBV29-1 with TRBJ1-1, with 7 bases lining up with TRBD1. CDR1 and CDR2 from the germline V gene are SQVTM and ANQGSEA. The CDR3 extends over 14 amino acids. The trim removed 5 bases at V and 3 bases at J, leaving 9 bases unmatched. CDR3 sequence: CSVRQGGGDTEAFF. CDR3 nucleotides: TGCAGCGTTCGACAGGGAGGTGGGGACACTGAAGCTTTCTTT. The variable domain in full, with the rest retrieved from reference TRBV29-1 and TRBJ1-1, is SAVISQKPSRDICQRGTSLTIQCQVDSQVTMMFWYRQQPGQSLTLIATANQGSEATYESGFVIDKFPISRPNLTFSTLTVSNMSPEDSSIYLCSVRQGGGDTEAFFGQGTRLTVV.

V usage is TRBV20-1 and J usage is TRBJ2-4; 11 positions match TRBD2. V shed 3 bases and J 0 bases; nucleotides not matched to a gene: 10. The CDR3 is made up of 18 amino acids. Germline V lookup: CDR1 DFQATT, CDR2 SNEGSKA (reference sequence). The CDR3 coding sequence is TGCAGTGCTAGTATCCTAGCGGGGGGCCGAATAGCCAAAAACATTCAGTACTTC. Amino acid sequence: CSASILAGGRIAKNIQYF.

CDR3 in DNA: TGCGCCAGCAGTACCTGGACAGGGGCTGACAATGAAAAACTGTTTTTT. Its translation: CASSTWTGADNEKLFF. The chain recombines TRBV10-1 with TRBJ1-4; TRBD1 matches at 9 bases. The CDR3 loop spans 16 amino acids. Germline trimming cut 5 bases from V and 5 bases from J; bases unmatched to any gene: 9. Germline CDR1 reads WNHNN; CDR2 reads SYGVQD (reference sequence).

The rearrangement joins TRBV29-1 to TRBJ1-5, with 9 bases matching TRBD1. V was clipped by 6 bases and J by 6 bases; unmatched bases: 9. CDR1 and CDR2 from the germline V gene are SQVTM and ANQGSEA. There are 14 residues in the CDR3. The CDR3 DNA follows: TGCAGCGTCTTACAGGGGGCGACAAGTCAGCCCCAGCATTTT. Its protein is CSVLQGATSQPQHF.

This rearrangement joins TRBV3-1 (or the pseudogene TRBV3-2) to TRBJ1-6; no clear D gene. The V and J ends lost 0 bases and 0 bases respectively, with 12 bases between them. The CDR3 sequence is 18 residues long. CDR1 is LGHDT and CDR2 is YNNKEL in the germline V gene (reference sequence). CDR3 in DNA: TGTGCCAGCAGCCAAGATGTAATGGGGAGCTCCTATAATTCACCCCTCCACTTT. Protein product: CASSQDVMGSSYNSPLHF.

The rearrangement joins TRBV5-6 to TRBJ2-5, with 11 bases identical to TRBD1. The V and J ends lost 5 bases and 4 bases, in that order; junction bases with no gene match: 10. CDR3 length equals 16 residues. The germline V gene encodes CDR1 SGHDT and CDR2 YYEEEE. The CDR3 DNA is TGTGCCAGCAGTCACACCGGGACAGGGGGTTCAGAGACCCAGTACTTC. This translates into CASSHTGTGGSETQYF. Using reference TRBV5-6 and TRBJ2-5 for the parts outside the CDR3, the full variable domain is DAGVTQSPTHLIKTRGQQVTLRCSPKSGHDTVSWYQQALGQGPQFIFQYYEEEERQRGNFPDRFSGHQFPNYSSELNVNALLLGDSALYLCASSHTGTGGSETQYFGPGTRLLVL.

This clone was counted a single time. This chain joins TRBV30 and TRBJ2-2; 8 nucleotides line up with TRBD1. The CDR3 consists of 14 residues. J gave up 5 bases and V 2 bases, and 4 bases lay outside the gene matches. Germline V gene data show CDR1 as GTSNPN and CDR2 as SVGIG (reference sequence). The CDR3 nucleotides are TGTGCCTGGAGTAACCGGGACAGGACCGGGGAGCTGTTTTTT. Its protein is CAWSNRDRTGELFF.

The rearrangement uses TRBV9 and TRBJ2-7, with 9 bases matching TRBD1. Germline CDR1 and CDR2: SGDLS and YYNGEE. This CDR3 has 15 residues. V lost 3 bases to trimming and J lost 1 base; unmatched junction nucleotides: 5. CDR3 nucleotide sequence: TGTGCCAGCAGCGGACAGGGGGGAAGGTCCTACGAGCAGTACTTC. Translating it yields CASSGQGGRSYEQYF.

In regard to this clone: Sequence at one end of the junction differs from germline and may be a read error. The chain couples TRBV12-3 or TRBV12-4 to TRBJ2-7; TRBD1 agrees at 7 bases. The CDR3 sequence is 12 residues long. The CDR3 sequence: CASSYTHGTVSF. The CDR3 DNA sequence: TGTGCCAGCAGCTATACTCATGGGACAGTGTCCTTC.

This chain connects TRBV28 to TRBJ2-4, with 9 bases aligning to TRBD1. V gave up 6 bases and J gave up 1 base; unmatched junction bases: 4. The germline V gene has CDR1 MDHEN and CDR2 SYDVKM. This CDR3 is built from 15 residues. CDR3 DNA sequence: TGTGCCAGCAGCGAGACAGGGGGGGCCAAAAACATTCAGTACTTC. Protein: CASSETGGAKNIQYF.

Comment on this clone: In the same sample, other DNA sequences code for this CDR3. J is TRBJ2-7 and V is TRBV5-1, with 9 bases fitting TRBD1. This CDR3 spans 14 amino acids. Germline V lookup: CDR1 SGHRS, CDR2 YFSETQ. Trimming at V came to 2 bases and at J to 2 bases, leaving 2 bases not matched to a gene. The CDR3 DNA reads TGCGCCAGCAGCTTACAGGGGGCAGCCTACGAGCAGTACTTC. This codes for CASSLQGAAYEQYF.

This clone showed up just once. For the CDR3, the DNA is TGTGCCTGGATGGTCAAACTGCCGAACACTGAAGCTTTCTTT. Translation: CAWMVKLPNTEAFF. The chain joins TRBV30 to TRBJ1-1; D gene ambiguous. The CDR3 runs to 14 residues. Germline V lookup: CDR1 GTSNPN, CDR2 SVGIG (reference sequence). The V gene lost 4 bases and the J gene lost 1 base, with 13 bases spanning the gap. The full variable domain, completed using reference TRBV30 and TRBJ1-1, is SQTIHQWPATLVQPVGSPLSLECTVEGTSNPNLYWYRQAAGRGLQLLFYSVGIGQISSEVPQNLSASRPQDRQFILSSKKLLLSDSGFYLCAWMVKLPNTEAFFGQGTRLTVV.

The chain links TRBV2 to TRBJ1-5; 10 bases agree with TRBD1. Germline CDR1 SNHLY, CDR2 FYNNEI. The CDR3 runs to 15 residues. V lost 6 bases, J lost 4 bases, and 6 bases stayed unmatched. The CDR3: CASSPSGQGNQPQHF. CDR3 in DNA: TGTGCCAGCAGCCCGTCGGGACAGGGGAATCAGCCCCAGCATTTT.

The CDR3 DNA reads TGTGCCAGCAGCTTAGCTTCCGGGACAGGGTACTCCTACGAGCAGTACTTC. Translating it yields CASSLASGTGYSYEQYF. The J gene is TRBJ2-7, the V gene TRBV7-6; 9 positions match TRBD1. The germline gives CDR1 SGHVS, CDR2 FNYEAQ. V trimming: 0 bases; J trimming: 0 bases; junction bases outside the gene matches: 6. The CDR3 spans 17 residues.

The chain recombines TRBV12-5 with TRBJ1-5, with D hard to call. Trimming took off 1 base at V and 2 bases at J, with 12 bases between the two ends. CDR1 and CDR2 (germline): LGHNT, FRNRAP. The CDR3 sequence is 16 residues long. CDR3: CASGLGPARGNQPQHF. The CDR3 DNA is TGTGCTAGTGGTTTGGGGCCAGCGAGGGGCAATCAGCCCCAGCATTTT.

The V call is TRBV19, the J call TRBJ2-7; 10 nucleotides line up with TRBD1. Losses at the gene ends were 2 bases for V and 5 bases for J; bases not matched to a gene: 9. The CDR3 has 16 residues. Germline-derived CDR1 and CDR2 are LNHDA and SQIVND (reference sequence). In nucleotides, the CDR3 is TGTGCCAGTAGTATATCGGGACAGGGGACTTTGCACGAGCAGTACTTC. Its protein is CASSISGQGTLHEQYF.

V and J are TRBV9 and TRBJ2-2, with D possibly matching TRBD1 (5 bases). V lost 4 bases to trimming and J lost 1 base, with 11 bases between them. CDR1 SGDLS and CDR2 YYNGEE come from the germline V gene. The length of the CDR3 is 15 residues. CDR3 in amino acids: CASSLFDRNTGELFF. The CDR3 DNA is TGTGCCAGCAGCCTTTTTGACAGGAACACCGGGGAGCTGTTTTTT.

This chain links TRBV11-3 with TRBJ2-7, with D perhaps TRBD1 (5 bases). Trimming pared 0 bases from V and 9 bases from J, leaving 12 bases between. This CDR3 is 13 amino acids long. The germline CDR1 and CDR2 sequences are SGHNT and YENEEA. CDR3: CASSLDLQARQYF. The DNA for the CDR3 is TGTGCCAGCAGCTTAGATTTACAGGCGAGGCAGTACTTC.

The chain couples TRBV3-1 (or the pseudogene TRBV3-2) to TRBJ2-7; TRBD1 matches 7 bases. V lost 1 base to trimming and J lost 5 bases; unmatched junction nucleotides: 5. The CDR3 length is 14 residues. CDR1 LGHDT and CDR2 YNNKEL come from the germline V gene (reference sequence). This CDR3 is CASSQGGGTDEQYF. CDR3 coding DNA: TGTGCCAGCAGCCAAGGAGGGGGCACAGACGAGCAGTACTTC.

The chain is built from TRBV29-1 and TRBJ2-1, with D possibly TRBD1 on 5 matching bases. V was shortened by 2 bases and J by 7 bases, with 9 bases between the two germline ends. There are 12 residues in the CDR3. CDR1 and CDR2 from the germline V gene are SQVTM and ANQGSEA. CDR3 DNA: TGCAGCGTTGAAATACAGGTGAATGAGCAGTTCTTC. This sequence encodes CSVEIQVNEQFF.

V gene TRBV5-5 combines with J gene TRBJ1-1, with 7 bases aligning to TRBD1. Germline V gene data show CDR1 as SGHKS and CDR2 as YYEKEE (reference sequence). Trimming took 2 bases from V and 3 from J; bases not matched to a gene: 7. This CDR3 is built from 15 residues. CDR3 sequence: CASSLSGGRDTEAFF. The CDR3, as DNA: TGTGCCAGCAGCTTATCAGGGGGAAGGGACACTGAAGCTTTCTTT.

The V and J genes are TRBV29-1 and TRBJ2-7; 7 nucleotides align to TRBD1. There are 14 residues in the CDR3. The junction had 8 bases not matched to a gene; V was cut back by 4 bases and J by 2 bases. Germline CDR1 is SQVTM and CDR2 is ANQGSEA. CDR3 residues: CSVVPRDSTYEQYF. For the CDR3, the DNA is TGCAGCGTTGTCCCTAGGGACAGCACCTACGAGCAGTACTTC.